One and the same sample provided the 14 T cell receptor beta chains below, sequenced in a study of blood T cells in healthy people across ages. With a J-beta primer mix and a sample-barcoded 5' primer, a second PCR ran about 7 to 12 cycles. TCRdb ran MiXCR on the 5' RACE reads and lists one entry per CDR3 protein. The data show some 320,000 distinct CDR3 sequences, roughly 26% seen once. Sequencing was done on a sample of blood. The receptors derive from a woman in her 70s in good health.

CDR3 in amino acids: CASRTQGAEAFF. The DNA of the CDR3 is TGTGCCAGCAGGACACAGGGGGCTGAAGCTTTCTTT. J is TRBJ1-1 and V is TRBV7-9; 8 positions agree with TRBD1. CDR1 is SEHNR and CDR2 is FQNEAQ in the germline V gene (reference sequence). The junction had 3 bases not matched to a gene; V was cut back by 6 bases and J by 6 bases. The CDR3 consists of 12 residues.

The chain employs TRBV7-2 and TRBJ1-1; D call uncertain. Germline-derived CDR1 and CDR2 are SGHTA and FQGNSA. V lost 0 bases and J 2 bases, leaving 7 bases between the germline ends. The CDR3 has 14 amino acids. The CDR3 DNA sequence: TGTGCCAGCAGCTTAGCCACTCATAACACTGAAGCTTTCTTT. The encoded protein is CASSLATHNTEAFF.

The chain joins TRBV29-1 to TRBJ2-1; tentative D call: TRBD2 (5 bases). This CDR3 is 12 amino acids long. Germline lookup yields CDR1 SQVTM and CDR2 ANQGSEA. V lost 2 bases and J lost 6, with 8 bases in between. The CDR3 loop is CSVENRGNEQFF. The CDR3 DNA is TGCAGCGTTGAAAACCGGGGCAATGAGCAGTTCTTC.

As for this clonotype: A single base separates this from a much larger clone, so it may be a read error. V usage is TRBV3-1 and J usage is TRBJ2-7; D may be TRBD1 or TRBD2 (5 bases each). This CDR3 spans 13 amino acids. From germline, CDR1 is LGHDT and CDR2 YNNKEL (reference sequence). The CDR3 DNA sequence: TGTGCCTGCAGCACGGGACGGATTTACGAGCAGTACTTC. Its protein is CACSTGRIYEQYF.

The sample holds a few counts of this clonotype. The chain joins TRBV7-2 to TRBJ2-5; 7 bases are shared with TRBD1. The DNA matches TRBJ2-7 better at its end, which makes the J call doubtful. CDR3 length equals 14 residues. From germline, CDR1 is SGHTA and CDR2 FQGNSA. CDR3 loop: CASSYDRAGNEQYF. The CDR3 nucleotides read TGTGCCAGCAGTTACGACAGGGCGGGCAACGAGCAGTACTTC.

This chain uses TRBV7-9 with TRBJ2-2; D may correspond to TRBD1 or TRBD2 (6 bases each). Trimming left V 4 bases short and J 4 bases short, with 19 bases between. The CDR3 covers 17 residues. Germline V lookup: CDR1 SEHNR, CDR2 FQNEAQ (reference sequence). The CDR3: CASSSPSVGGGTGELFF. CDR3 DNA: TGTGCCAGCAGCTCGCCATCCGTGGGGGGCGGCACCGGGGAGCTGTTTTTT.

Here the CDR3 DNA reads TGTGCCAGCAGCCCCACCGGGACCCAGGGCACCATATATTTT. Translated, it gives CASSPTGTQGTIYF. The chain joins TRBV7-2 to TRBJ1-3; D is possibly TRBD1 (5 bases). V lost 5 bases and J 9 bases, leaving 17 bases between the germline ends. This CDR3 comprises 14 residues. CDR1 SGHTA and CDR2 FQGNSA come from the germline V gene.

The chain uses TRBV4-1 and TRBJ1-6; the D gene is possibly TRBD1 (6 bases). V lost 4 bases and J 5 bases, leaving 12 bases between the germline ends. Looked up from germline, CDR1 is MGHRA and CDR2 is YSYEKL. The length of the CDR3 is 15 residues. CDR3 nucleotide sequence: TGCGCCAGCAGCCCACCTGACAGGAATAATTCACCCCTCCACTTT. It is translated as CASSPPDRNNSPLHF.

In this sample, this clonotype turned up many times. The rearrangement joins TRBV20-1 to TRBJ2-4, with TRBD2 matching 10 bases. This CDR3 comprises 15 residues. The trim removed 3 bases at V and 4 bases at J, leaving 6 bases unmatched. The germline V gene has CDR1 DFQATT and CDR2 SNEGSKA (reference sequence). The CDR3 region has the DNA TGCAGTGCTAGCGGCCTAGCGGGGGAGAAAAACATTCAGTACTTC. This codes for CSASGLAGEKNIQYF.

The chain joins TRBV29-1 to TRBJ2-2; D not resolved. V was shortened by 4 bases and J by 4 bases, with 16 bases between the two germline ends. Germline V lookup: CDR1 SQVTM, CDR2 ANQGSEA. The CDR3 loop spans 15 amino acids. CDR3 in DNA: TGCAGCGTTGCCCTTACCAGTTCTACCACCGGGGAGCTGTTTTTT. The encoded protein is CSVALTSSTTGELFF.

The CDR3 DNA reads TGTGCCAGCAGTGACCCCGGGGTGGTTGAAAAACTGTTTTTT. Protein sequence: CASSDPGVVEKLFF. This chain joins TRBV25-1 and TRBJ1-4; D gene uncertain. This CDR3 has 14 residues. The V gene lost 3 bases and the J gene lost 7 bases, with 12 bases spanning the gap. CDR1 is MGHDK, CDR2 SYGVNS, per germline.

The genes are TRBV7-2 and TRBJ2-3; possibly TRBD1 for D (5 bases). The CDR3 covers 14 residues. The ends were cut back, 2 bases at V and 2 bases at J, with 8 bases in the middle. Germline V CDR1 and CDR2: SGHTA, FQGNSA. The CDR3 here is CASSLRGITDTQYF. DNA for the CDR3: TGTGCCAGCAGCTTAAGGGGCATCACAGATACGCAGTATTTT.

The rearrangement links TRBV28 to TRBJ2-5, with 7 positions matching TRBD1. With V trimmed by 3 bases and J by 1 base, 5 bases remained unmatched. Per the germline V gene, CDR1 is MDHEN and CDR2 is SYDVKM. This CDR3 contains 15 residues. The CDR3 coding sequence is TGTGCCAGCAGTTTGCTGACAGGGCCCCAAGAGACCCAGTACTTC. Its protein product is CASSLLTGPQETQYF. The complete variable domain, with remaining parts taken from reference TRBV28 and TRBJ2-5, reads DVKVTQSSRYLVKRTGEKVFLECVQDMDHENMFWYRQDPGLGLRLIYFSYDVKMKEKGDIPEGYSVSREKKERFSLILESASTNQTSMYLCASSLLTGPQETQYFGPGTRLLVL.

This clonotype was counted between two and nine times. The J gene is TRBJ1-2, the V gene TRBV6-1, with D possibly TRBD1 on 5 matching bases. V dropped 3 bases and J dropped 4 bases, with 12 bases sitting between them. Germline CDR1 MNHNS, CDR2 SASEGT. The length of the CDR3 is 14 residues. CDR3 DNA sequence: TGTGCCAGCAGTGAGGAGGGACGGTCCTATGGCTACACCTTC. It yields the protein CASSEEGRSYGYTF.